The sequence of this TCR beta chain was determined in a study of technical replicates of blood from a few donors. Only in-frame clones appear in the TCRdb table, and some are missing; sequencing was by immunoSEQ multiplex PCR. The sample lists 65,000 to 95,000 clones; 65% to 90% were seen once. This CDR3 has 15 amino acids. Germline V lookup: CDR1 SGHNT, CDR2 YYREEE (reference sequence). Trimming pared 0 bases from V and 8 bases from J, leaving 12 bases between. What was sequenced was PBMCs. The chain employs TRBV5-4 and TRBJ1-6; unclear D gene. The source of this sequence is a human donor in good health. Some clones in this sample may be carry-over from other donors' samples. The CDR3 loop reads CASSLGRRADSPLHF. The CDR3 DNA reads TGTGCCAGCAGCTTGGGCCGACGTGCGGATTCACCCCTCCACTTT.